A single sample is the source of the 14 T cell receptor beta chains below, sequenced in a study of long-term antiretroviral therapy in people with HIV. At the survey level, the v3.0 immunoSEQ assay was run. Assay used: immunoSEQ multiplex PCR; TCRdb lists only in-frame clones, some missing. In the table there are tens of thousands of clones, roughly four fifths of which are singletons. The sequencing used unsorted PBMCs, collected 1.1 years before starting antiretroviral therapy. Source of these receptors: a woman aged 30 to 39 with HIV.

The DNA for the CDR3 is TGCGCCAGCAGCCAAGCTTTTGGCGGGACTGATAGTGGCTACACCTTC. Amino acids: CASSQAFGGTDSGYTF. The chain joins TRBV4-1 to TRBJ1-2, with D perhaps TRBD1 (5 bases). CDR1 MGHRA and CDR2 YSYEKL come from the germline V gene. The CDR3 is 16 amino acids. Trimming shortened V by 1 base and J by 7 bases, and 19 bases separated the two germline ends.

The chain uses TRBV6-1 and TRBJ2-7; D is perhaps TRBD1 (5 bases). The CDR3 covers 12 residues. Germline lookup yields CDR1 MNHNS and CDR2 SASEGT. CDR3 in amino acids: CVKGIYYYEQYF. CDR3 sequence (DNA): TGTGTTAAGGGGATCTATTATTATGAGCAGTACTTC.

The chain is built from TRBV4-1 and TRBJ2-5; 14 positions match TRBD2. J lost 5 bases, V lost 2 bases, and 4 bases had no gene match. The CDR3 spans 16 residues. Germline-derived CDR1 and CDR2 are MGHRA and YSYEKL. The CDR3 coding sequence is TGCGCCAGCAGCCAATTGACTAGCGGGGGGGCGGAGACCCAGTACTTC. It specifies CASSQLTSGGAETQYF.

The chain uses TRBV28 and TRBJ1-1; D not resolved. The CDR3 is 15 residues long. The V gene lost 4 bases and the J gene lost 0 bases, with 12 bases spanning the gap. The V gene's germline CDR1 is MDHEN and CDR2 SYDVKM. The CDR3 reads CASSSREGLNTEAFF. Here the CDR3 DNA reads TGTGCCAGCAGTTCAAGAGAAGGACTGAACACTGAAGCTTTCTTT.

The chain employs TRBV6-1 and TRBJ1-5; D is ambiguous. The CDR3 has 14 residues. The V end lost 2 bases, the J end lost 3 bases, and 8 bases lay between the germline ends. Germline CDR1 is MNHNS and CDR2 is SASEGT. The CDR3 nucleotides are TGTGCCAGCAGTGAATTTTACTCCAATCAGCCCCAGCATTTT. Amino acids: CASSEFYSNQPQHF.

The rearrangement uses TRBV30 and TRBJ2-5; D is unresolved. The germline gives CDR1 GTSNPN, CDR2 SVGIG (reference sequence). This CDR3 contains 15 residues. V shed 4 bases and J shed 2 bases, with 17 bases lying between them. The CDR3 loop is CAWTVGLINQETQYF. Here the CDR3 DNA reads TGTGCCTGGACAGTCGGGCTGATCAATCAAGAGACCCAGTACTTC.

CDR3 in amino acids: CASSPLAYSGRATQETQYF. CDR3 nucleotides: TGTGCCAGCAGCCCTTTAGCCTACTCTGGGCGGGCTACTCAAGAGACCCAGTACTTC. The rearrangement joins TRBV7-2 to TRBJ2-5; perhaps TRBD2 as D (5 bases). The V gene's germline CDR1 is SGHTA and CDR2 FQGNSA. Trimming took 5 bases from V and 2 from J, leaving 27 bases between them. The CDR3 is 19 amino acids.

This CDR3 reads CASSLLEGALALHF. The CDR3 nucleotides are TGTGCCAGCAGCTTGCTGGAGGGGGCATTGGCCCTCCACTTT. This rearrangement joins TRBV5-6 to TRBJ1-6, with 7 bases matching TRBD1. CDR1 and CDR2 (germline): SGHDT, YYEEEE. J was trimmed by 14 bases and V by 1 base; bases with no gene match: 9. The CDR3 is made up of 14 amino acids.

This clone has just one count. The gene calls are TRBV5-1 and TRBJ2-7, with TRBD1 matching 7 bases. V gave up 4 bases and J gave up 2 bases; unmatched junction bases: 9. The CDR3 consists of 15 residues. CDR1 is SGHRS and CDR2 is YFSETQ in the germline V gene. The CDR3 sequence: CASSLDAGTAYEQYV. The CDR3 bases are TGCGCCAGCAGCCTGGACGCCGGGACAGCCTACGAGCAGTACGTC.

The V gene is TRBV7-2, the J gene TRBJ2-2; 10 positions match TRBD2. This CDR3 comprises 17 residues. With V trimmed by 8 bases and J by 6 bases, 15 bases remained unmatched. Germline V lookup: CDR1 SGHTA, CDR2 FQGNSA. CDR3 sequence reads: CASVPHPSGGRPGELFF. DNA for the CDR3: TGTGCCAGCGTACCCCACCCTAGCGGGGGAAGGCCCGGGGAGCTGTTTTTT.

The CDR3 DNA reads as TGTGCCAGCAGTGCATACAGGGGGCCCGGGGAGACCCAGTACTTC. Encoded protein: CASSAYRGPGETQYF. The rearrangement uses TRBV25-1 and TRBJ2-5; 9 positions match TRBD1. The CDR3 sequence is 15 residues long. Germline V gene sequence: CDR1 MGHDK, CDR2 SYGVNS. V was clipped by 4 bases and J by 5 bases; unmatched bases: 8. Based on the CDR3 plus reference TRBV25-1 and TRBJ2-5, the full variable domain is EADIYQTPRYLVIGTGKKITLECSQTMGHDKMYWYQQDPGMELHLIHYSYGVNSTEKGDLSSESTVSRIRTEHFPLTLESARPSHTSQYLCASSAYRGPGETQYFGPGTRLLVL.

The chain has TRBV7-3 and TRBJ1-5; perhaps TRBD1 as D (5 bases). Germline V gene lookup returns CDR1 SGHTA and CDR2 FQGTGA. The V end was cut by 0 bases, the J end by 7 bases, with 7 bases between. The CDR3 extends over 13 amino acids. The CDR3 sequence: CASSLTRGQPQHF. DNA for the CDR3: TGTGCCAGCAGCTTAACGCGGGGCCAGCCCCAGCATTTT.

The CDR3 is CASSIGQGSEKLFF. DNA of the CDR3: TGTGCCAGTAGTATCGGACAGGGTTCTGAAAAACTGTTTTTT. The genes are TRBV19 and TRBJ1-4, with 8 bases that match TRBD1. Germline V gene lookup returns CDR1 LNHDA and CDR2 SQIVND (reference sequence). The CDR3 loop spans 14 amino acids. With V trimmed by 3 bases and J by 7 bases, 4 bases remained unmatched.

The chain is built from TRBV7-8 and TRBJ1-1; D gene unclear. This CDR3 contains 14 residues. Deletions cut 1 base from V and 1 base from J, with 7 bases between. Looked up from germline, CDR1 is SGHVS and CDR2 is FQNEAQ. The CDR3 reads CASSLGTENTEAFF. The CDR3 coding sequence is TGTGCCAGCAGCTTAGGGACGGAGAACACTGAAGCTTTCTTT. Full variable domain (remainder filled in from reference TRBV7-8 and TRBJ1-1): GAGVSQSPRYKVAKRGQDVALRCDPISGHVSLFWYQQALGQGPEFLTYFQNEAQLDKSGLPSDRFFAERPEGSVSTLKIQRTQQEDSAVYLCASSLGTENTEAFFGQGTRLTVV.